The present T cell receptor (beta chain) was sequenced within a study of graft-versus-host responses after intestinal transplantation. Sequencing was performed with immunoSEQ multiplex PCR; in TCRdb, only in-frame clones are kept and a portion is missing. Found here are tens of thousands of clones, around 92% of them singletons; the top ten hold 0.62%. V was clipped by 5 bases and J by 5 bases; unmatched bases: 10. In germline, CDR1 is MDHEN, CDR2 SYDVKM. The CDR3 totals 15 residues. With regard to this clone: Its specificity is not known.

This sample comprised unstimulated CD4+ T cells sorted from spleen or lymph node cells, obtained before transplant. The rearrangement uses TRBV28 and TRBJ2-5, with 8 nucleotides matching TRBD1. This clonotype originated in a human donor who was the organ donor for an intestinal transplant. The CDR3 DNA reads as TGTGCCAGCAGTACACATAGACAGGGGAGGGAGACCCAGTACTTC. Protein sequence: CASSTHRQGRETQYF.